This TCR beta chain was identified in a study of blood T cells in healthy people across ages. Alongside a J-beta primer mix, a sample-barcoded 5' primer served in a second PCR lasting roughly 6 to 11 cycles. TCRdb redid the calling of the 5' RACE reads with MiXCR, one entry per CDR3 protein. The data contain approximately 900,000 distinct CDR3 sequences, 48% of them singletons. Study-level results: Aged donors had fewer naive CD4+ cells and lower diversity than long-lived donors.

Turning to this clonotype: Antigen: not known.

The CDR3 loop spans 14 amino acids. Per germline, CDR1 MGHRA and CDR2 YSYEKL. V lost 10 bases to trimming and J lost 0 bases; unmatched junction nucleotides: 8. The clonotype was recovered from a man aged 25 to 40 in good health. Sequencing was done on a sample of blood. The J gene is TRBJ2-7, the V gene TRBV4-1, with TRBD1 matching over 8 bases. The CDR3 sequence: CATQGTGGSYEQYF. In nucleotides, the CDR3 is TGCGCCACCCAGGGGACAGGCGGCTCCTACGAGCAGTACTTC.